The 13 T cell receptor beta chains below come from one sample, sequenced in a study of shared T cell receptors in the human thymus. Only in-frame clones appear in the TCRdb table, and some are missing; sequencing was by immunoSEQ multiplex PCR. The sample contains some 760,000 clones, approximately 85% of which appear only once. The sample also formed part of further work on human thymus T cells.

Sequencing was performed on thymocytes. The receptors stem from a girl less than two years old with a congenital heart defect.

This chain uses TRBV10-3 with TRBJ1-1; D not certain. The germline V gene has CDR1 ENHRY and CDR2 SYGVKD. The V and J ends lost 5 bases and 0 bases respectively, with 13 bases between them. The CDR3 contains 15 residues. The DNA for the CDR3 is TGTGCCATCAGTATAAATGGAGAGATGAACACTGAAGCTTTCTTT. The encoded protein is CAISINGEMNTEAFF.

The chain couples TRBV27 to TRBJ2-4; a weak D match, TRBD1 (6 bases). With 3 bases removed from V and 1 base from J, the gap between germline ends came to 19 bases. There are 18 residues in the CDR3. Germline assignment: CDR1 MNHEY and CDR2 SMNVEV (reference sequence). The DNA for the CDR3 is TGTGCCAGCAGTTTGAAGGGAGATTCCCAGGGGGCCAAAAACATTCAGTACTTC. This codes for CASSLKGDSQGAKNIQYF.

This clone was counted a few times. CDR3 DNA sequence: TGTGCCAGCATCCCCAAGGTCCTACAGGGTGACACCCGGGGCCTCTATGGCTACACCTTC. Residues: CASIPKVLQGDTRGLYGYTF. The rearrangement uses TRBV28 and TRBJ1-2; maybe TRBD1 (6 bases). Per the germline V gene, CDR1 is MDHEN and CDR2 is SYDVKM. Trimming pared 7 bases from V and 4 bases from J, leaving 34 bases between. CDR3 length equals 20 residues.

The genes are TRBV30 and TRBJ2-7, with D perhaps TRBD1 (5 bases). This CDR3 spans 15 amino acids. V was pared by 1 base and J by 1 base, with 14 bases between. Germline V gene data show CDR1 as GTSNPN and CDR2 as SVGIG (reference sequence). In DNA, the CDR3 is TGTGCCTGGAGTGGACGGACACTGCTTTCCTACGAGCAGTACTTC. Translating gives CAWSGRTLLSYEQYF. The entire variable domain, with the rest obtained from reference TRBV30 and TRBJ2-7, is as follows: SQTIHQWPATLVQPVGSPLSLECTVEGTSNPNLYWYRQAAGRGLQLLFYSVGIGQISSEVPQNLSASRPQDRQFILSSKKLLLSDSGFYLCAWSGRTLLSYEQYFGPGTRLTVT.

The rearrangement uses TRBV9 and TRBJ1-2; D might be TRBD1 (6 bases). This CDR3 is 15 amino acids long. The ends were cut back, 4 bases at V and 8 bases at J, with 21 bases in the middle. Germline V gene data show CDR1 as SGDLS and CDR2 as YYNGEE. In DNA form, the CDR3 reads TGTGCCAGCAGCCCCCGGGACAAGGGTACGCGAGGCTACACCTTC. The encoded protein is CASSPRDKGTRGYTF.

The CDR3 nucleotides read TGTGCCAGCAGTCCATGGAGGTGTCTAGCGGTCTCCTACGAGCAGTACTTC. Translating gives CASSPWRCLAVSYEQYF. The rearrangement uses TRBV28 and TRBJ2-7, with TRBD2 matching 7 bases. Germline V lookup: CDR1 MDHEN, CDR2 SYDVKM. CDR3 length equals 17 residues. Trimming cost V 5 bases and J 0 bases; bases outside gene matches: 13. Drawing the rest from reference TRBV28 and TRBJ2-7, the complete variable domain is DVKVTQSSRYLVKRTGEKVFLECVQDMDHENMFWYRQDPGLGLRLIYFSYDVKMKEKGDIPEGYSVSREKKERFSLILESASTNQTSMYLCASSPWRCLAVSYEQYFGPGTRLTVT.

This chain links TRBV10-2 with TRBJ2-1, with 9 bases aligning to TRBD2. The CDR3 sequence is 17 residues long. The germline gives CDR1 WSHSY, CDR2 SAAADI. The trim removed 0 bases at V and 2 bases at J, leaving 5 bases unmatched. CDR3 nucleotides: TGCGCCAGCAGTGAGTCTATAGCGGGGGTTCCCTACAATGAGCAGTTCTTC. Protein sequence: CASSESIAGVPYNEQFF.

Only one count was recorded for this clone. The chain has TRBV5-6 and TRBJ2-2; D is perhaps TRBD2 (7 bases). Germline values: CDR1 SGHDT, CDR2 YYEEEE. V shed 10 bases and J shed 7 bases, with 26 bases lying between them. The CDR3 runs 16 residues. CDR3 protein: CASHPTRGGYGGELFF. In DNA form, the CDR3 reads TGTGCCTCCCACCCAACTAGGGGGGGCTACGGCGGGGAGCTGTTTTTT.

This clone was found a few times. This chain joins TRBV9 and TRBJ2-1, with 8 bases fitting TRBD1. J lost 10 bases, V lost 0 bases, and 15 bases had no gene match. This CDR3 region has 17 residues. Germline CDR1 and CDR2: SGDLS and YYNGEE. CDR3: CASSVEEGQALGREQFF. For the CDR3, the DNA is TGTGCCAGCAGCGTAGAGGAGGGACAGGCTCTGGGCCGGGAGCAGTTCTTC. Drawing the rest from reference TRBV9 and TRBJ2-1, the complete variable domain is DSGVTQTPKHLITATGQRVTLRCSPRSGDLSVYWYQQSLDQGLQFLIQYYNGEERAKGNILERFSAQQFPDLHSELNLSSLELGDSALYFCASSVEEGQALGREQFFGPGTRLTVL.

The rearrangement uses TRBV14 and TRBJ2-5; no clear D gene. Between the trimmed V and J ends, which lost 4 bases and 3 bases, there was a span of 21 bases. This CDR3 is 17 amino acids long. Germline V CDR1 and CDR2: SGHDN, FVKESK. CDR3: CASSPQGQALLKETQYF. The DNA for the CDR3 is TGTGCCAGCAGCCCACAAGGTCAGGCCCTCCTAAAAGAGACCCAGTACTTC.

This clone was observed a handful of times. The rearrangement uses TRBV6-5 and TRBJ2-2, with TRBD1 matching over 7 bases. The CDR3 is 15 amino acids. The V gene's germline CDR1 is MNHEY and CDR2 SVGAGI. V lost 4 bases, J lost 5 bases, and 7 bases stayed unmatched. The CDR3 loop reads CASSFTGEGTGELFF. The CDR3, as DNA: TGTGCCAGCAGTTTTACAGGGGAAGGAACCGGGGAGCTGTTTTTT.

The sample holds a few counts of this clone. CDR3 nucleotides: TGTGCCAGCAGCTTACCGGGGGGCAGTGGAAACACCATATATTTT. It encodes CASSLPGGSGNTIYF. The chain uses TRBV13 and TRBJ1-3, with D perhaps TRBD1 (6 bases). In germline, CDR1 is PRHDT, CDR2 FYEKMQ (reference sequence). V was clipped by 2 bases and J by 3 bases, with 11 bases between them. The length of the CDR3 is 15 residues. Full variable domain (missing parts from reference TRBV13 and TRBJ1-3): AAGVIQSPRHLIKEKRETATLKCYPIPRHDTVYWYQQGPGQDPQFLISFYEKMQSDKGSIPDRFSAQQFSDYHSELNMSSLELGDSALYFCASSLPGGSGNTIYFGEGSWLTVV.

With respect to this clone: Other DNA sequences within the sample encode an identical CDR3. The V call is TRBV6-5, the J call TRBJ1-1, with D perhaps TRBD1 (6 bases). This CDR3 contains 14 residues. Trimming cost V 0 bases and J 1 base, with 6 bases left between them. Germline V gene data show CDR1 as MNHEY and CDR2 as SVGAGI. The CDR3 is CASSYSDRNTEAFF. Written as DNA, the CDR3 is TGTGCCAGCAGTTACTCGGACAGGAACACTGAAGCTTTCTTT.